These 2 T cell receptor beta chains originate from one sample sequenced in a study of Ad26.COV2.S vaccination and SARS-CoV-2 variants. Some clones are missing from TCRdb's copy, which holds only in-frame ones; the method was immunoSEQ multiplex PCR. The sample yields about 350,000 clones, around 90% seen once. Specimen: peripheral blood, collected after recovery from COVID-19. The receptor source for this set is a human donor who had recovered from COVID-19.

V gene TRBV29-1 combines with J gene TRBJ1-2, with D possibly TRBD1 on 6 matching bases. From germline, CDR1 is SQVTM and CDR2 ANQGSEA. V was pared by 4 bases and J by 4 bases, with 16 bases between. This CDR3 comprises 14 residues. The CDR3: CSVGSHREIYGYTF. The CDR3 region has the DNA TGCAGCGTTGGATCTCACAGGGAAATCTATGGCTACACCTTC.

This chain links TRBV4-1 with TRBJ1-1, with D possibly matching TRBD1 (5 bases). Germline V CDR1 and CDR2: MGHRA, YSYEKL. Trimming left V 4 bases short and J 4 bases short, with 22 bases between. This CDR3 region has 17 residues. This CDR3 is CASSPGSTASSGTEAFF. The CDR3, as DNA: TGCGCCAGCAGCCCAGGGTCGACGGCCTCGTCGGGCACTGAAGCTTTCTTT.